Described below is a single TCR beta chain sequence and its context. The antigen is undetermined. TCRdb reprocessed the 5' RACE reads, keeping one entry per CDR3 protein, no DNA. This sample's clone table lists around 550,000 distinct CDR3 sequences. These data come from a study of T cells expressing NK-cell markers. Across the whole study: With respect to HCMV, seven of the eight sequenced donors were seropositive, and one was seronegative.

Findings of the study overall: Of CD8+ T cells, about 1.0-8% belonged to dominant NKG2C+ clonotypes in 5 or 6 donors. In a few donors, dominant clonotypes made up about 28.3-65% of CD3+CD56-NKG2C+ cells.

This TCR was sampled from a young man in good health. Sequencing used blood T cells: a sorted CD56 or NKG2C T cell subset, CD4+ or CD8+ T cells, or bulk PBMC T cells (not recorded which).

This chain's CDR3 is CASSLGGADTQYF. The genes are TRBV5-1 and TRBJ2-3; checking the TCRdb D call of TRBD1 is not possible without DNA. CDR1 and CDR2 from the germline V gene are SGHRS and YFSETQ. CDR3 length: 13 residues. Full variable domain (rest looked up from reference TRBV5-1 and TRBJ2-3): KAGVTQTPRYLIKTRGQQVTLSCSPISGHRSVSWYQQTPGQGLQFLFEYFSETQRNKGNFPGRFSGRQFSNSRSEMNVSTLELGDSALYLCASSLGGADTQYFGPGTRLTVL.